These 11 T cell receptor beta chains came from one sample sequenced in a study of T cells after yellow fever vaccination. TCRdb fed the 5' RACE reads into MiXCR, producing one record per CDR3 protein. The sample has almost 600,000 distinct CDR3 sequences; approximately 12% are singletons. The material was PBMCs, obtained on the day of the yellow fever booster vaccination. Source of these receptors: a man aged 30 to 39 who received the YFV17D yellow fever vaccine.

The chain is built from TRBV5-1 and TRBJ1-2, with D possibly matching TRBD1 (5 bases). The germline V gene encodes CDR1 SGHRS and CDR2 YFSETQ. This CDR3 comprises 15 residues. Trimming shortened V by 0 bases and J by 8 bases, and 17 bases separated the two germline ends. This CDR3 reads CASSLVGTGRHGYTF. The DNA for the CDR3 is TGCGCCAGCAGCTTGGTTGGGACTGGGCGGCACGGCTACACCTTC.

In this sample, this clonotype turned up a few times. The chain uses TRBV29-1 and TRBJ2-5; D is possibly TRBD1 or TRBD2 (5 bases each). The V end was cut by 6 bases, the J end by 2 bases, with 13 bases between. The CDR3 has 13 residues. CDR1 SQVTM and CDR2 ANQGSEA come from the germline V gene. CDR3: CSVDGTSQETQYF. The CDR3 coding sequence is TGCAGCGTGGACGGGACCTCACAAGAGACCCAGTACTTC. Using reference TRBV29-1 and TRBJ2-5 for the parts outside the CDR3, the full variable domain is SAVISQKPSRDICQRGTSLTIQCQVDSQVTMMFWYRQQPGQSLTLIATANQGSEATYESGFVIDKFPISRPNLTFSTLTVSNMSPEDSSIYLCSVDGTSQETQYFGPGTRLLVL.

The V call is TRBV7-3, the J call TRBJ2-7; TRBD1 matches 9 bases. V dropped 5 bases and J dropped 5; count of bases not matched to a gene: 7. The CDR3 spans 14 residues. Per the germline V gene, CDR1 is SGHTA and CDR2 is FQGTGA. The CDR3 DNA is TGTGCCAGCAGCCCCGGGACAGGGAGCGACGAGCAGTACTTC. This encodes CASSPGTGSDEQYF.

This clonotype was found a few times. This chain joins TRBV7-8 and TRBJ2-1; 7 bases are a match to TRBD1. V lost 6 bases to trimming and J lost 4 bases; unmatched junction nucleotides: 9. This CDR3 is built from 15 residues. In germline, CDR1 is SGHVS, CDR2 FQNEAQ. CDR3 DNA sequence: TGTGCCAGCAGATTAACCGGGACAGATTACAATGAGCAGTTCTTC. Protein: CASRLTGTDYNEQFF.

This clonotype was seen many times. The rearrangement joins TRBV11-1 to TRBJ2-1, with 9 bases identical to TRBD2. This CDR3 contains 18 residues. Germline trimming cut 0 bases from V and 5 bases from J; bases unmatched to any gene: 11. Germline-derived CDR1 and CDR2 are SGHAT and FQDESV (reference sequence). CDR3 residues: CASSLAPKRLAGNNEQFF. CDR3 sequence (DNA): TGTGCCAGCAGCTTAGCGCCGAAAAGGCTAGCGGGAAACAATGAGCAGTTCTTC.

This clonotype has just a few counts. This rearrangement joins TRBV27 to TRBJ2-3; 13 positions match TRBD2. The junction had 9 bases not matched to a gene; V was cut back by 5 bases and J by 10 bases. Germline CDR1 MNHEY, CDR2 SMNVEV (reference sequence). This CDR3 has 15 residues. CDR3 residues: CASSGTSGTTGPQYF. CDR3 DNA: TGTGCCAGCAGTGGGACTAGCGGGACGACCGGCCCGCAGTATTTT.

The V gene is TRBV5-1, the J gene TRBJ2-7; D may match TRBD1 or TRBD2 (5 bases each). Per the germline V gene, CDR1 is SGHRS and CDR2 is YFSETQ. Trimming shortened V by 0 bases and J by 0 bases, and 16 bases separated the two germline ends. There are 17 residues in the CDR3. CDR3 in amino acids: CASSLEGPALTSYEQYF. CDR3 coding DNA: TGCGCCAGCAGCTTGGAGGGACCCGCCCTGACCTCCTACGAGCAGTACTTC.

This clonotype has more than one count but fewer than ten. This rearrangement joins TRBV12-3 or TRBV12-4 to TRBJ1-1, with 8 positions matching TRBD1. The CDR3 extends over 15 amino acids. V lost 10 bases, J lost 4 bases, and 14 bases stayed unmatched. CDR3 residues: CANARTGRGGTEAFF. As DNA, the CDR3 is TGTGCCAACGCTAGGACAGGGAGGGGTGGCACTGAAGCTTTCTTT.

The chain combines TRBV6-6 with TRBJ2-7; possibly TRBD1 for D (6 bases). The V and J ends lost 8 bases and 6 bases respectively, with 11 bases between them. CDR3 length: 11 amino acids. From germline, CDR1 is MNHNY and CDR2 SVGAGI (reference sequence). CDR3 amino acids: CASYDRIEQYF. DNA of the CDR3: TGTGCCAGCTACGACAGGATCGAGCAGTACTTC.

This clonotype turned up a few times. The chain employs TRBV4-3 and TRBJ2-7; tentative D call: TRBD2 (6 bases). The V and J ends lost 1 base and 2 bases respectively, with 12 bases between them. Per the germline V gene, CDR1 is LGHNA and CDR2 is YSLEER. This CDR3 region has 15 residues. The CDR3 sequence is CASSQGLRGPYEQYF. DNA of the CDR3: TGCGCCAGCAGCCAAGGTTTGCGGGGACCCTACGAGCAGTACTTC.

This clonotype has at least ten counts. V is TRBV19 and J is TRBJ2-1; a weak D match, TRBD1 (6 bases). CDR3 length equals 12 residues. Between the trimmed V and J ends, which lost 4 bases and 12 bases, there was a span of 13 bases. The germline V gene encodes CDR1 LNHDA and CDR2 SQIVND (reference sequence). The CDR3 sequence: CASSTGAMWQFF. Here the CDR3 DNA reads TGTGCCAGTAGTACAGGGGCTATGTGGCAGTTCTTC. Filled out from reference TRBV19 and TRBJ2-1, the complete variable domain reads DGGITQSPKYLFRKEGQNVTLSCEQNLNHDAMYWYRQDPGQGLRLIYYSQIVNDFQKGDIAEGYSVSREKKESFPLTVTSAQKNPTAFYLCASSTGAMWQFFGPGTRLTVL.